This TCR beta chain was recorded in a study of OX40 agonist ivuxolimab in advanced cancers. The count of this clone is one. Germline CDR1 is LGHNA and CDR2 is YNFKEQ. Trimming took 0 bases from V and 5 from J, leaving 14 bases between them. CDR3 length: 15 residues. Samples were taken at baseline and on day 1 of cycles 4 and 7. Clones were sequenced by immunoSEQ multiplex PCR, and TCRdb holds only the in-frame ones, with some missing. The sample carries about 64,000 clones, around 93% recorded once. The TCR originated in an adult with an advanced solid tumor such as melanoma, head and neck, liver or kidney cancer. The chain recombines TRBV4-2 with TRBJ2-7, with a possible D match to TRBD2 (5 bases). Sequences were derived from CD4+ or CD8+ T cells sorted from blood, sampled in a trial of the OX40 agonist ivuxolimab. The CDR3 DNA follows: TGTGCCAGCAGCCAAGATTTACCGGGATTTCACGAGCAGTACTTC. This gives the protein CASSQDLPGFHEQYF.